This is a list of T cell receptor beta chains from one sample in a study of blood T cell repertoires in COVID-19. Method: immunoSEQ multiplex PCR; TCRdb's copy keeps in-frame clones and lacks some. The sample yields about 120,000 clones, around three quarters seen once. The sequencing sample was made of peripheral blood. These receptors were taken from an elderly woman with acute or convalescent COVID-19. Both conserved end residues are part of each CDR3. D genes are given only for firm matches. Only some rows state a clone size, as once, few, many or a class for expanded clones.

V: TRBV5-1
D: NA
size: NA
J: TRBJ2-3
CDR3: CASSLGTARSTDTQYF
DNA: TGCGCCAGCAGCTTGGGGACAGCCCGAAGCACAGATACGCAGTATTTT

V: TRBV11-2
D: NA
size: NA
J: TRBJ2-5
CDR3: CASSLSGGKAEETQYF
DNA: TGTGCCAGCAGCTTATCTGGGGGCAAGGCCGAAGAGACCCAGTACTTC

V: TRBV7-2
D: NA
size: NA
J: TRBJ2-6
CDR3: CASSSELSGANVLTF
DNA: TGTGCCAGCAGCTCCGAGTTGTCTGGGGCCAACGTCCTGACTTTC

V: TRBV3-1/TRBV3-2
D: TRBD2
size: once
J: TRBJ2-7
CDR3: CASSRGTSGSYEQYF
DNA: TGTGCCAGCAGCCGAGGGACTAGCGGATCCTACGAGCAGTACTTC

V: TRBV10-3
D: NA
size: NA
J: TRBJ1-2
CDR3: CAISESDTIYGYTF
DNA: TGTGCCATCAGTGAGTCGGACACCATCTATGGCTACACCTTC

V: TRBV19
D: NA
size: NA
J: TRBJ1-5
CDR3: CASSSRLGRDQPQHF
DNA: TGTGCCAGTAGTAGCCGGTTGGGGCGAGATCAGCCCCAGCATTTT

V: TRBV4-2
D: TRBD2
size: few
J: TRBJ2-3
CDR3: CASSQDGLAGVGDTQYF
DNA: TGTGCCAGCAGCCAAGATGGACTAGCGGGAGTTGGAGATACGCAGTATTTT

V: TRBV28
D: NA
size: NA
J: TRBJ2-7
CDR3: CASSFHRGGAYEQYF
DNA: TGTGCCAGCAGTTTTCACAGGGGGGGTGCCTACGAGCAGTACTTC

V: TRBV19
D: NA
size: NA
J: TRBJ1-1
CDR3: CASTPPGTMKAFF
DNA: TGTGCCAGTACTCCACCCGGGACAATGAAGGCTTTCTTT

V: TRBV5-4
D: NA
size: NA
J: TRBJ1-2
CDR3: CASSLASQGKSGYTF
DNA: TGTGCCAGCAGCTTGGCCTCACAGGGAAAGAGTGGCTACACCTTC

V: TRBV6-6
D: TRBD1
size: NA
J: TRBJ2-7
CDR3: CASSVDRWKYEQYF
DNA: TGTGCCAGCAGTGTGGACAGGTGGAAATACGAGCAGTACTTC

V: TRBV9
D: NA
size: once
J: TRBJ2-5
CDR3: CASSVGVAPEETQYF
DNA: TGTGCCAGCAGCGTAGGTGTAGCGCCCGAAGAGACCCAGTACTTC

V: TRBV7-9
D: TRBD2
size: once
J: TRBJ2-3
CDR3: CASSLGASGPTDTQYF
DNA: TGTGCCAGCAGCTTAGGGGCTAGCGGACCCACAGATACGCAGTATTTT

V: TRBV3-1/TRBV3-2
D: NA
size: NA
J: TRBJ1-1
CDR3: CARAGRRTEAFF
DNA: TGTGCCCGCGCGGGACGGAGGACTGAAGCTTTCTTT

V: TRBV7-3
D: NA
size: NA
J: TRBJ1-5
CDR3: CASSLGTGRRQPQHF
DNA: TGTGCCAGCAGCTTGGGTACGGGAAGGAGGCAGCCCCAGCATTTT

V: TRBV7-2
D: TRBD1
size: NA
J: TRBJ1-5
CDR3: CASSGEGQVQHF
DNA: TGTGCCAGCAGCGGAGAAGGACAGGTTCAGCATTTT

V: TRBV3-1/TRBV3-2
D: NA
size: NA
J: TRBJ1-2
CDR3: CASSQDRGIYGYTF
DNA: TGTGCCAGCAGCCAAGATCGCGGGATCTATGGCTACACCTTC

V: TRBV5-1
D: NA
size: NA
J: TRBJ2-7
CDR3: CASSPSLLYEQYF
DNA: TGCGCCAGCAGCCCCTCCCTCCTCTACGAGCAGTACTTC

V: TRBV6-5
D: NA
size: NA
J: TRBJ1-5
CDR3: CASSGWGGNQPQHF
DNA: TGTGCCAGCAGCGGCTGGGGAGGCAATCAGCCCCAGCATTTT

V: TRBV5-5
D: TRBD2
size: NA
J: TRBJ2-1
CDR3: CASSFELAGGVNEQFF
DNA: TGTGCCAGCAGCTTCGAACTAGCGGGAGGGGTCAATGAGCAGTTCTTC

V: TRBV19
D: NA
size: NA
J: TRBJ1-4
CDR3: CASRYGGRWEKLFF
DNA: TGTGCCAGTAGATACGGGGGGCGATGGGAAAAACTGTTTTTT

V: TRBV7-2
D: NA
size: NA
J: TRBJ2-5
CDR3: CASSLAGSLLEAQYF
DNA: TGTGCCAGCAGCTTAGCGGGGAGCCTCCTCGAGGCCCAGTACTTC

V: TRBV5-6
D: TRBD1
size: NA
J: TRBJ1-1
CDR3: CASSPRTGPNTEAFF
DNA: TGTGCCAGCAGCCCAAGGACAGGGCCGAACACTGAAGCTTTCTTT

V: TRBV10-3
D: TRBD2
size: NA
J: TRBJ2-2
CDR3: CAISGLDEGRAHRELFF
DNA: TGTGCCATCAGTGGACTAGACGAAGGGAGGGCCCACAGGGAGCTGTTTTTT

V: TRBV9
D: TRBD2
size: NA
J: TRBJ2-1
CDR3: CASSPMGLAFNEQFF
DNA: TGTGCCAGCAGCCCTATGGGACTAGCGTTCAATGAGCAGTTCTTC

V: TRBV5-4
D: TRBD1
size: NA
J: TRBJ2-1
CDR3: CASSFGDRGRNEQFF
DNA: TGTGCCAGCAGCTTCGGAGACAGGGGGCGCAATGAGCAGTTCTTC

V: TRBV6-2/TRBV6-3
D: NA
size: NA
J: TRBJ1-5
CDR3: CASSSGSSASGQPQHF
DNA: TGTGCCAGCAGCTCCGGGTCCTCGGCCTCGGGTCAGCCCCAGCATTTT

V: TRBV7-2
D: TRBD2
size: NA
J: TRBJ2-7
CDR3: CASSWGGDYEQYF
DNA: TGTGCCAGCAGCTGGGGAGGGGACTACGAGCAGTACTTC

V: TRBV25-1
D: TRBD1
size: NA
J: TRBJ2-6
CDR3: CASSGTGAPGSGANVLTF
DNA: TGTGCCAGCAGCGGGACAGGGGCGCCGGGCTCTGGGGCCAACGTCCTGACTTTC

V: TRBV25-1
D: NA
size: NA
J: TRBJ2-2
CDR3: CASSDSNTGELFF
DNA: TGTGCCAGCAGTGACTCCAACACCGGGGAGCTGTTTTTT

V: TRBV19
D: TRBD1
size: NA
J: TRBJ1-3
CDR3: CASSTDRAGNTIYF
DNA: TGTGCCAGTAGTACAGACAGGGCTGGAAACACCATATATTTT

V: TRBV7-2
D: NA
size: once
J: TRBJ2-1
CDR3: CASSSTRGSYNEQFF
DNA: TGTGCCAGCAGCTCCACGAGAGGTAGCTACAATGAGCAGTTCTTC

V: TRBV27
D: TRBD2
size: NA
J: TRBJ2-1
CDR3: CASSHGLAGGPSYNEQFF
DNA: TGTGCCAGCAGTCATGGACTAGCGGGGGGGCCATCCTACAATGAGCAGTTCTTC

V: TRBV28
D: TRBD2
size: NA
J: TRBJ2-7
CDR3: CASSFPTLAGSSYEQYF
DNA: TGTGCCAGCAGTTTCCCTACCTTAGCGGGGAGCTCCTACGAGCAGTACTTC

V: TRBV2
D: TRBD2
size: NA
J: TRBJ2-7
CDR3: CASKGLAGPYEQYF
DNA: TGTGCCAGCAAGGGACTAGCGGGACCCTACGAGCAGTACTTC

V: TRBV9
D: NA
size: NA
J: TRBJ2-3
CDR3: CASSVELARGDTQYF
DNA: TGTGCCAGCAGCGTAGAACTAGCTAGAGGGGATACGCAGTATTTT

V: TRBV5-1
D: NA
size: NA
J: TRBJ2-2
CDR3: CASSSGGGDTGELFF
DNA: TGCGCCAGCAGCTCGGGGGGCGGGGACACCGGGGAGCTGTTTTTT

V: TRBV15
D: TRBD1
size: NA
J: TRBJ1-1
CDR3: CATSKLTGANTEAFF
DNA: TGTGCCACCAGCAAATTAACAGGGGCGAACACTGAAGCTTTCTTT

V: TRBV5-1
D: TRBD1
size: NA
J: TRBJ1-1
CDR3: CASSFTGGGGNTEAFF
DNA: TGCGCCAGCAGCTTCACAGGGGGTGGCGGAAACACTGAAGCTTTCTTT

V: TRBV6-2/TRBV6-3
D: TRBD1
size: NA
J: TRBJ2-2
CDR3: CASTPQQGDAHSGELFF
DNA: TGTGCCAGCACCCCGCAACAGGGGGACGCGCATAGCGGGGAGCTGTTTTTT